These 9 T cell receptor beta chains originate from one sample sequenced in a study of blood T cell repertoires in COVID-19. Libraries were prepared by immunoSEQ multiplex PCR; TCRdb keeps only in-frame clonotypes and omits some of them. The table lists around 300,000 clones, around 90% of them singletons. The sample taken for sequencing was peripheral blood. The receptors derive from a woman in her 30s with COVID-19, enrolled during active disease.

The chain is built from TRBV7-9 and TRBJ2-2; 8 bases fit TRBD2. Germline CDR1 is SEHNR and CDR2 is FQNEAQ (reference sequence). The CDR3 has 16 residues. The V segment lost 1 base and the J segment 6 bases; nucleotides outside the gene matches: 7. The CDR3 loop reads CASSLGAGRAPGELFF. The CDR3 bases are TGTGCCAGCAGCTTAGGAGCCGGGAGGGCCCCCGGGGAGCTGTTTTTT.

The chain carries TRBV7-9 and TRBJ1-2, with D possibly matching TRBD1 (6 bases). The CDR3 sequence is 12 residues long. Germline values: CDR1 SEHNR, CDR2 FQNEAQ (reference sequence). V lost 10 bases and J 3 bases, leaving 12 bases between the germline ends. The CDR3 coding sequence is TGTGCCACCCTGACAGGAGACTATGGCTACACCTTC. Its protein product is CATLTGDYGYTF.

This clone has just one count. This chain connects TRBV2 to TRBJ1-1; TRBD1 agrees at 10 bases. Germline V gives CDR1 SNHLY, CDR2 FYNNEI. The trim removed 7 bases at V and 5 bases at J, leaving 7 bases unmatched. This CDR3 spans 14 amino acids. The CDR3, as DNA: TGTGCCAGCACTAGACAGGGGGCTCAAACTGAAGCTTTCTTT. This translates into CASTRQGAQTEAFF.

The rearrangement joins TRBV9 to TRBJ2-7, with 12 nucleotides matching TRBD1. Germline V gene data show CDR1 as SGDLS and CDR2 as YYNGEE. J gave up 4 bases and V 4 bases, and 6 bases lay outside the gene matches. The CDR3 is 15 amino acids. The CDR3 DNA reads TGTGCCAGCAGCTCCGGGACAGGGGGCGATTACGAGCAGTACTTC. This gives the protein CASSSGTGGDYEQYF.

Comment on this clone: Other nucleotide sequences in the sample specify the same CDR3. The rearrangement joins TRBV2 to TRBJ2-5; the D is unclear. V lost 7 bases to trimming and J lost 1 base, with 4 bases between them. CDR1 is SNHLY, CDR2 FYNNEI, per germline. This CDR3 region has 11 residues. The CDR3 protein is CASTFQETQYF. The DNA of the CDR3 is TGTGCCAGCACCTTCCAAGAGACCCAGTACTTC. The full variable domain, its missing parts supplied by reference TRBV2 and TRBJ2-5, is EPEVTQTPSHQVTQMGQEVILRCVPISNHLYFYWYRQILGQKVEFLVSFYNNEISEKSEIFDDQFSVERPDGSNFTLKIRSTKLEDSAMYFCASTFQETQYFGPGTRLLVL.

This clone was detected only a few times. The V and J genes are TRBV9 and TRBJ2-2; TRBD2 agrees at 13 bases. This CDR3 region has 21 residues. Trimming at V came to 4 bases and at J to 6 bases, leaving 21 bases not matched to a gene. The germline gives CDR1 SGDLS, CDR2 YYNGEE. CDR3 sequence reads: CASSPPGLAGSTANLAGELFF. The CDR3 DNA reads TGTGCCAGCAGCCCACCGGGACTAGCGGGATCCACTGCCAATTTGGCCGGGGAGCTGTTTTTT.

V gene TRBV28 combines with J gene TRBJ1-1; D is unclear. V lost 4 bases, J lost 1 base, and 13 bases lay in between. This CDR3 contains 15 residues. CDR1 is MDHEN and CDR2 is SYDVKM in the germline V gene. The CDR3 DNA follows: TGTGCCAGCAGTTCAATTCCAGGTGGGAACACTGAAGCTTTCTTT. Protein sequence: CASSSIPGGNTEAFF.

This clone was counted once. This CDR3 is CASSLEVGGNTIYF. The CDR3 bases are TGCGCCAGCAGCTTGGAAGTCGGTGGAAACACCATATATTTT. V and J are TRBV5-1 and TRBJ1-3; no clear D gene. The germline gives CDR1 SGHRS, CDR2 YFSETQ. CDR3 size: 14 residues. Trimming removed 0 bases at V and 3 bases at J, with 7 bases between.

The chain joins TRBV28 to TRBJ1-2, with D unresolved. The CDR3 loop spans 14 amino acids. V gave up 3 bases and J gave up 0 bases, with 8 bases separating them. Germline CDR1 is MDHEN and CDR2 is SYDVKM. CDR3 nucleotides: TGTGCCAGCAGTTTGGGCAGGTCTAACTATGGCTACACCTTC. It yields the protein CASSLGRSNYGYTF.